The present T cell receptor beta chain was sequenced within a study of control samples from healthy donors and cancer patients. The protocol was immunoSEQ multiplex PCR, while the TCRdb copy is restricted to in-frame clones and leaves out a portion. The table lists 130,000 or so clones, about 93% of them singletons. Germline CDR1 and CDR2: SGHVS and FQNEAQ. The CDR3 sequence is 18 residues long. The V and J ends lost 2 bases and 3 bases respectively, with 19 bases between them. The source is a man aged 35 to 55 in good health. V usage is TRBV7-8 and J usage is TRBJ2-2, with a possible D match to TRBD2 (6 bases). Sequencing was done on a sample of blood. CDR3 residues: CASSLLSPVRDYTGELFF. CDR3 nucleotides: TGTGCCAGCAGCTTACTGTCCCCAGTACGGGACTACACCGGGGAGCTGTTTTTT.